The 31 T cell receptor beta chains presented below share a single source sample, sequenced in a study of T cell changes during pregnancy in multiple sclerosis. The repertoire was sequenced with immunoSEQ multiplex PCR; TCRdb's copy has only in-frame clones and lacks some. The sample lists over 70,000 clones, around 94% occurring once. Source: peripheral blood, taken in the third trimester of pregnancy. The origin of the receptors is a female donor in good health, enrolled as a control in a pregnancy study.

This chain connects TRBV30 to TRBJ2-4, with TRBD2 matching over 8 bases. CDR1 is GTSNPN and CDR2 is SVGIG in the germline V gene (reference sequence). The CDR3 covers 14 residues. After removal of 3 bases from V and 2 bases from J, the junction contained 3 bases not matched to a gene. CDR3: CAWRSGGTKNIQYF. DNA of the CDR3: TGTGCCTGGAGGAGCGGGGGTACCAAAAACATTCAGTACTTC.

The count of this clone is one. This sequence joins TRBV7-9 and TRBJ2-2; the D is unclear. Germline V lookup: CDR1 SEHNR, CDR2 FQNEAQ (reference sequence). The V gene lost 5 bases and the J gene lost 1 base, with 2 bases spanning the gap. The CDR3 covers 12 residues. The chain's CDR3 is CASSRNTGELFF. The CDR3 bases are TGTGCCAGCAGCCGGAACACCGGGGAGCTGTTTTTT.

This clone was observed once. The chain recombines TRBV7-8 with TRBJ2-1, with 7 bases lining up with TRBD2. This CDR3 contains 17 residues. The trim removed 5 bases at V and 0 bases at J, leaving 10 bases unmatched. Germline V gene sequence: CDR1 SGHVS, CDR2 FQNEAQ. The chain's CDR3 is CASSASGAQSSYNEQFF. The CDR3 nucleotides read TGTGCCAGCAGCGCCAGCGGGGCGCAGAGCTCCTACAATGAGCAGTTCTTC.

This clone was counted a single time. The chain employs TRBV4-1 and TRBJ2-7; 7 bases map to TRBD1. Germline lookup yields CDR1 MGHRA and CDR2 YSYEKL. The CDR3 spans 14 residues. Unmatched junction bases numbered 4, after V lost 3 bases and J lost 2 bases. CDR3 in DNA: TGCGCCAGCAGCCAGCCGGGACAGCCCTACGAGCAGTACTTC. Protein product: CASSQPGQPYEQYF.

The chain carries TRBV7-2 and TRBJ2-4; D possibly corresponds to TRBD1 (6 bases). The CDR3 loop spans 15 amino acids. Germline loops: CDR1 SGHTA, CDR2 FQGNSA. The germline V and J ends were trimmed by 4 bases and 6 bases, with 16 bases remaining between them. This chain's CDR3 is CASSSTWGQTNIQYF. As DNA, the CDR3 is TGTGCCAGCAGCTCAACTTGGGGACAAACAAACATTCAGTACTTC.

The chain uses TRBV19 and TRBJ1-1; 9 bases agree with TRBD1. CDR1 is LNHDA, CDR2 SQIVND, per germline (reference sequence). This CDR3 has 14 residues. V trimming: 5 bases; J trimming: 5 bases; junction bases outside the gene matches: 6. The CDR3 DNA reads as TGTGCCAGTAGTCAACAGGGGGCGGGAACTGAAGCTTTCTTT. Translation: CASSQQGAGTEAFF.

The J gene is TRBJ1-3, the V gene TRBV9, with a possible D match to TRBD1 (6 bases). The germline V gene has CDR1 SGDLS and CDR2 YYNGEE. This CDR3 has 16 amino acids. V was clipped by 4 bases and J by 3 bases, with 17 bases between them. CDR3 nucleotide sequence: TGTGCCAGCAGCCCACAGGGACGGGGGGGTGGAAACACCATATATTTT. It translates to CASSPQGRGGGNTIYF.

The V call is TRBV4-2, the J call TRBJ1-2; 8 bases map to TRBD1. The length of the CDR3 is 16 residues. V was pared by 0 bases and J by 3 bases, with 6 bases of the junction left unmatched. Germline CDR1 is LGHNA and CDR2 is YNFKEQ. CDR3 in DNA: TGTGCCAGCAGCCAAGAATCGCAGGGGGCGGACTATGGCTACACCTTC. Translation: CASSQESQGADYGYTF.

The CDR3 DNA is TGTGCCAGCGATAGCACAGGGTACCAAGAGACCCAGTACTTC. Its protein product is CASDSTGYQETQYF. The gene calls are TRBV6-1 and TRBJ2-5; maybe TRBD1 (6 bases). CDR1 MNHNS and CDR2 SASEGT come from the germline V gene. V lost 8 bases and J 0 bases, leaving 13 bases between the germline ends. This CDR3 has 14 residues.

The chain employs TRBV11-2 and TRBJ2-1, with TRBD2 identical over 10 bases. This CDR3 spans 16 amino acids. Germline V gives CDR1 SGHAT, CDR2 FQNNGV. The V segment lost 3 bases and the J segment 10 bases; nucleotides outside the gene matches: 12. The CDR3 region is CASSFGEAGGPEEQFF. CDR3 DNA: TGTGCCAGCAGCTTCGGGGAAGCGGGAGGGCCTGAGGAGCAGTTCTTC.

This clone showed up just a few times. This rearrangement joins TRBV7-9 to TRBJ1-3; possible D gene TRBD1, 5 bases. CDR3 length: 13 residues. CDR1 and CDR2 from the germline V gene are SEHNR and FQNEAQ (reference sequence). The V end was cut by 5 bases, the J end by 3 bases, with 8 bases between. The CDR3 sequence: CASSKTDGNTIYF. DNA of the CDR3: TGTGCCAGCAGCAAGACAGATGGAAACACCATATATTTT.

The V gene is TRBV10-3, the J gene TRBJ2-2; D might be TRBD1 (6 bases). Germline V gene sequence: CDR1 ENHRY, CDR2 SYGVKD. This CDR3 is 14 amino acids long. The V end was cut by 3 bases, the J end by 3 bases, with 8 bases between. The CDR3 DNA follows: TGTGCCATCAGTGATCCAGGGGACACCGGGGAGCTGTTTTTT. Amino acid sequence: CAISDPGDTGELFF.

This clone has only one observation. The genes are TRBV6-5 and TRBJ2-7, with TRBD2 as a possible D gene (5 bases). From germline, CDR1 is MNHEY and CDR2 SVGAGI. Between the trimmed V and J ends, which lost 0 bases and 5 bases, there was a span of 14 bases. The CDR3 spans 15 residues. CDR3 amino acids: CASSYSASRVHEQYF. DNA of the CDR3: TGTGCCAGCAGTTACTCCGCTAGCCGGGTCCACGAGCAGTACTTC.

The rearrangement uses TRBV6-1 and TRBJ2-7; 7 bases fit TRBD2. The CDR3 consists of 16 residues. Germline V gene sequence: CDR1 MNHNS, CDR2 SASEGT. V dropped 4 bases and J dropped 6; count of bases not matched to a gene: 15. The CDR3, as DNA: TGTGCCAGCAGTGTGCTGAGACCGGGGACTACGGGCGAGCAGTACTTC. The encoded protein is CASSVLRPGTTGEQYF.

This clone was seen a single time. This chain joins TRBV7-8 and TRBJ2-7; TRBD2 aligns across 7 bases. The CDR3 has 16 amino acids. After removal of 1 base from V and 0 bases from J, the junction contained 6 bases not matched to a gene. Germline CDR1 SGHVS, CDR2 FQNEAQ. The CDR3 DNA is TGTGCCAGCAGCTTAGAGCGGGACGCACTCTCCTACGAGCAGTACTTC. The encoded protein is CASSLERDALSYEQYF.

V and J are TRBV14 and TRBJ1-2; no reliable D call. Per germline, CDR1 SGHDN and CDR2 FVKESK. This CDR3 has 14 residues. Trimming left V 0 bases short and J 13 bases short, with 18 bases between. CDR3 residues: CASSQDFDTAGGTF. As DNA, the CDR3 is TGTGCCAGCAGCCAAGATTTTGACACGGCAGGAGGCACCTTC.

A word on this clone: Other DNA sequences in this sample translate to the same CDR3. This chain links TRBV7-9 with TRBJ1-1; a possible D gene is TRBD1 (6 bases). Germline-derived CDR1 and CDR2 are SEHNR and FQNEAQ (reference sequence). The CDR3 spans 13 residues. With 5 bases removed from V and 2 bases from J, the gap between germline ends came to 9 bases. CDR3: CASSKQGNTEAFF. The CDR3 DNA reads as TGTGCCAGCAGCAAACAGGGTAACACTGAAGCTTTCTTT. Using reference TRBV7-9 and TRBJ1-1 for the parts outside the CDR3, the full variable domain is DTGVSQNPRHKITKRGQNVTFRCDPISEHNRLYWYRQTLGQGPEFLTYFQNEAQLEKSRLLSDRFSAERPKGSFSTLEIQRTEQGDSAMYLCASSKQGNTEAFFGQGTRLTVV.

The chain couples TRBV7-2 to TRBJ2-6; tentatively, D is TRBD1 (5 bases). The ends were cut back, 3 bases at V and 0 bases at J, with 6 bases in the middle. From germline, CDR1 is SGHTA and CDR2 FQGNSA. The CDR3 length is 15 residues. The CDR3 nucleotides are TGTGCCAGCAGCTTGGGGCCCTCTGGGGCCAACGTCCTGACTTTC. This translates into CASSLGPSGANVLTF.

This chain connects TRBV6-6 to TRBJ1-2; 7 bases fit TRBD1. Per the germline V gene, CDR1 is MNHNY and CDR2 is SVGAGI (reference sequence). This CDR3 has 14 residues. After removal of 2 bases from V and 8 bases from J, the junction contained 8 bases not matched to a gene. The CDR3 region is CASSYGDRVEGYTF. For the CDR3, the DNA is TGTGCCAGCAGTTACGGCGACAGGGTAGAGGGCTACACCTTC.

V usage is TRBV5-1 and J usage is TRBJ2-5; TRBD1 aligns across 9 bases. There are 14 residues in the CDR3. The germline CDR1 and CDR2 sequences are SGHRS and YFSETQ. V lost 8 bases and J lost 5; bases outside the gene matches: 10. The CDR3 DNA follows: TGCGCCAGTAGGACAGGGGCTTACCTGGAGACCCAGTACTTC. As protein: CASRTGAYLETQYF.

V is TRBV28 and J is TRBJ2-2; 14 bases are shared with TRBD2. Germline CDR1 MDHEN, CDR2 SYDVKM. The V and J ends lost 10 bases and 4 bases, in that order; junction bases with no gene match: 11. This CDR3 region has 17 residues. CDR3 in amino acids: CATNGLAGGSVTGELFF. Written as DNA, the CDR3 is TGTGCCACCAATGGACTAGCGGGAGGTTCGGTCACCGGGGAGCTGTTTTTT.

The chain is built from TRBV18 and TRBJ1-1; 9 bases align to TRBD1. The CDR3 contains 14 residues. The trim removed 4 bases at V and 0 bases at J, leaving 0 bases unmatched. Germline V gives CDR1 KGHSH, CDR2 LQKENI. CDR3 DNA: TGTGCCAGCTCACGACAGGGGGTGAACACTGAAGCTTTCTTT. Its protein is CASSRQGVNTEAFF.

The rearrangement uses TRBV7-2 and TRBJ1-6; D uncertain. CDR1 is SGHTA and CDR2 is FQGNSA in the germline V gene. With 1 base removed from V and 9 bases from J, the gap between germline ends came to 13 bases. This CDR3 has 15 amino acids. The CDR3 loop reads CASSLGTGMGSPLHF. DNA for the CDR3: TGTGCCAGCAGCTTAGGAACGGGGATGGGTTCACCCCTCCACTTT.

This clone appeared a single time. The gene calls are TRBV5-6 and TRBJ1-2, with D tentatively TRBD1 (5 bases). This CDR3 is built from 15 residues. Germline V CDR1 and CDR2: SGHDT, YYEEEE. Trimming shortened V by 0 bases and J by 4 bases, and 13 bases separated the two germline ends. The CDR3 coding sequence is TGTGCCAGCAGCTTGGGGGTCAGGGAAGGCTATGGCTACACCTTC. The encoded protein is CASSLGVREGYGYTF.

The chain employs TRBV27 and TRBJ2-7, with 8 bases identical to TRBD2. Trimming at V came to 8 bases and at J to 6 bases, leaving 15 bases not matched to a gene. The CDR3 loop spans 15 amino acids. Germline V CDR1 and CDR2: MNHEY, SMNVEV (reference sequence). The CDR3 protein is CASRIYGRAGLEQYF. The CDR3, as DNA: TGTGCCAGCCGAATTTACGGGAGGGCGGGGCTCGAGCAGTACTTC.

The chain combines TRBV9 with TRBJ1-2; TRBD1 aligns across 8 bases. Germline CDR1 and CDR2: SGDLS and YYNGEE. The J segment lost 3 bases and the V segment lost 4 bases, leaving 2 bases of the junction unmatched. This CDR3 is 13 amino acids long. DNA of the CDR3: TGTGCCAGCAGCCAGGGACAGGACTATGGCTACACCTTC. This translates into CASSQGQDYGYTF. Using reference TRBV9 and TRBJ1-2 for the parts outside the CDR3, the full variable domain is DSGVTQTPKHLITATGQRVTLRCSPRSGDLSVYWYQQSLDQGLQFLIQYYNGEERAKGNILERFSAQQFPDLHSELNLSSLELGDSALYFCASSQGQDYGYTFGSGTRLTVV.

This chain uses TRBV28 with TRBJ1-4; no clear D. Germline V CDR1 and CDR2: MDHEN, SYDVKM. V was clipped by 6 bases and J by 7 bases, with 21 bases between them. The CDR3 covers 16 residues. The CDR3 DNA follows: TGTGCCAGCAGCCTGCCCCCGTGGGGTGGGAGTGAAAAACTGTTTTTT. Its protein product is CASSLPPWGGSEKLFF.

The rearrangement joins TRBV7-9 to TRBJ2-1; weak D call: TRBD2 (5 bases). V was shortened by 6 bases and J by 6 bases, with 12 bases between the two germline ends. This CDR3 comprises 13 residues. CDR1 and CDR2 from the germline V gene are SEHNR and FQNEAQ (reference sequence). CDR3 DNA sequence: TGTGCCAGCAGGCCAGCAGCGGCCAATGAGCAGTTCTTC. Its protein is CASRPAAANEQFF. Combining the CDR3 with reference TRBV7-9 and TRBJ2-1 gives the whole variable domain DTGVSQNPRHKITKRGQNVTFRCDPISEHNRLYWYRQTLGQGPEFLTYFQNEAQLEKSRLLSDRFSAERPKGSFSTLEIQRTEQGDSAMYLCASRPAAANEQFFGPGTRLTVL.

The chain carries TRBV7-9 and TRBJ1-6, with 7 bases aligning to TRBD1. The CDR3 covers 15 residues. From germline, CDR1 is SEHNR and CDR2 FQNEAQ (reference sequence). Trimming at V came to 1 base and at J to 8 bases, leaving 5 bases not matched to a gene. CDR3 coding DNA: TGTGCCAGCAGCTTAGGGGCAGGGGGAGATTCACCCCTCCACTTT. This encodes CASSLGAGGDSPLHF.

CDR3 residues: CASLARSTDTQYF. Here the CDR3 DNA reads TGTGCCAGCCTAGCGCGGAGCACAGATACGCAGTATTTT. The chain has TRBV2 and TRBJ2-3; D may be TRBD2 (6 bases). The CDR3 is 13 residues long. Germline loops: CDR1 SNHLY, CDR2 FYNNEI. Deletions cut 8 bases from V and 0 bases from J, with 9 bases between.

V is TRBV28 and J is TRBJ2-4; 9 bases line up with TRBD2. Germline V gene data show CDR1 as MDHEN and CDR2 as SYDVKM. V trimming: 7 bases; J trimming: 5 bases; junction bases outside the gene matches: 6. The CDR3 runs 14 residues. For the CDR3, the DNA is TGTGCCAGCAACCGTAGCGGGGGTCAAAACATTCAGTACTTC. Translating it yields CASNRSGGQNIQYF.